The 16 T cell receptor beta chains reported below all come from one sample, sequenced in a study of shared clonotypes between healthy human individuals. Clones were sequenced by immunoSEQ multiplex PCR, and TCRdb holds only the in-frame ones, with some missing. The table records over 1.4 million clones, around 95% of them present only once. Specimen: naive CD4+ T cells sorted from blood. As for subset: CD45RA+ positively selected. The receptor source for this set is a man aged 25 to 40 in good health.

With respect to this clone: Within the sample, other DNA sequences also encode this same CDR3. The chain has TRBV5-1 and TRBJ2-3; D is unresolved. The CDR3 consists of 13 residues. Per the germline V gene, CDR1 is SGHRS and CDR2 is YFSETQ. V lost 0 bases, J lost 2 bases, and 4 bases lay in between. CDR3 nucleotides: TGCGCCAGCAGCTTGGGGCACACAGATACGCAGTATTTT. Protein sequence: CASSLGHTDTQYF. The full variable domain, its missing parts supplied by reference TRBV5-1 and TRBJ2-3, is KAGVTQTPRYLIKTRGQQVTLSCSPISGHRSVSWYQQTPGQGLQFLFEYFSETQRNKGNFPGRFSGRQFSNSRSEMNVSTLELGDSALYLCASSLGHTDTQYFGPGTRLTVL.

The chain recombines TRBV7-9 with TRBJ1-5, with 10 bases identical to TRBD1. In germline, CDR1 is SEHNR, CDR2 FQNEAQ (reference sequence). V shed 0 bases, J shed 7 bases, and the junction held 6 bases outside the gene matches. The CDR3 totals 16 residues. CDR3 nucleotides: TGTGCCAGCAGCTTAGCCGGGACAGGGGATGTACAGCCCCAGCATTTT. Its translation is CASSLAGTGDVQPQHF.

This sequence joins TRBV19 and TRBJ2-3; maybe TRBD2 (6 bases). Germline values: CDR1 LNHDA, CDR2 SQIVND (reference sequence). This CDR3 region has 15 residues. V lost 4 bases to trimming and J lost 1 base, with 12 bases between them. The CDR3 loop is CASSRIPGGTDTQYF. CDR3 nucleotide sequence: TGTGCCAGTAGTAGGATTCCGGGGGGCACAGATACGCAGTATTTT.

This clone was seen more than once but under ten times. The chain uses TRBV5-1 and TRBJ2-2, with no clear D. Germline CDR1 and CDR2: SGHRS and YFSETQ. The CDR3 sequence is 14 residues long. V was pared by 6 bases and J by 3 bases, with 12 bases between. The CDR3 reads CASNTADYTGELFF. For the CDR3, the DNA is TGCGCCAGCAATACGGCAGACTACACCGGGGAGCTGTTTTTT.

This clone appeared a single time. The rearrangement uses TRBV2 and TRBJ1-5; 7 positions match TRBD1. Germline assignment: CDR1 SNHLY and CDR2 FYNNEI. The CDR3 is made up of 14 amino acids. With 7 bases clipped from V and 4 bases from J, the junction kept 7 bases outside the gene matches. This CDR3 is CASMTGLPNQPQHF. The CDR3 region has the DNA TGTGCCAGCATGACAGGGCTTCCTAATCAGCCCCAGCATTTT.

The chain recombines TRBV7-9 with TRBJ2-3, with D unclear. The germline V gene has CDR1 SEHNR and CDR2 FQNEAQ (reference sequence). The V gene lost 5 bases and the J gene lost 3 bases, with 0 bases spanning the gap. The CDR3 extends over 10 amino acids. This CDR3 reads CASSTDTQYF. The CDR3 DNA reads TGTGCCAGCAGCACAGATACGCAGTATTTT.

This chain joins TRBV10-1 and TRBJ1-4, with D hard to call. The germline CDR1 and CDR2 sequences are WNHNN and SYGVQD (reference sequence). CDR3 size: 13 residues. With 3 bases removed from V and 4 bases from J, the gap between germline ends came to 6 bases. Written as DNA, the CDR3 is TGCGCCAGCAGTGAACAGATTAATGAAAAACTGTTTTTT. Amino acids: CASSEQINEKLFF.

For this clone: Other DNA sequences from this sample encode an identical CDR3 as well. CDR3 DNA sequence: TGTGCCAGCTCACCAGGGGGGAGCACTGAAGCTTTCTTT. Amino acids: CASSPGGSTEAFF. The V gene is TRBV18, the J gene TRBJ1-1, with D possibly being TRBD1 (5 bases). This CDR3 spans 13 amino acids. Germline CDR1 KGHSH, CDR2 LQKENI. Trimming took off 2 bases at V and 4 bases at J, with 8 bases between the two ends.

The CDR3 sequence: CASSFGSGPSTDTQYF. The CDR3 DNA sequence: TGTGCCAGCAGCTTTGGTAGCGGGCCCAGCACAGATACGCAGTATTTT. V gene TRBV7-2 combines with J gene TRBJ2-3, with 7 nucleotides matching TRBD2. The CDR3 length is 16 residues. V was pared by 3 bases and J by 0 bases, with 6 bases of the junction left unmatched. From germline, CDR1 is SGHTA and CDR2 FQGNSA.

This clone has only a few counts. This chain's CDR3 is CASSETIQYF. CDR3 coding DNA: TGTGCCAGCAGTGAGACCATTCAGTACTTC. V and J are TRBV2 and TRBJ2-4; D is undetermined. Germline values: CDR1 SNHLY, CDR2 FYNNEI. The CDR3 runs 10 residues. Deletions cut 3 bases from V and 9 bases from J, with 3 bases between.

This clone came up once. The chain links TRBV4-1 to TRBJ1-3; D ambiguous. The V gene lost 3 bases and the J gene lost 0 bases, with 9 bases spanning the gap. The CDR3 contains 15 residues. The V gene's germline CDR1 is MGHRA and CDR2 YSYEKL. The CDR3 DNA is TGCGCCAGCAGCCAGGACGGTTTCTCTGGAAACACCATATATTTT. Its translation is CASSQDGFSGNTIYF.

The chain carries TRBV5-1 and TRBJ2-1; 14 bases map to TRBD2. The V segment lost 3 bases and the J segment 9 bases; nucleotides outside the gene matches: 11. The V gene's germline CDR1 is SGHRS and CDR2 YFSETQ. The CDR3 extends over 17 amino acids. The CDR3 DNA is TGCGCCAGCAGCTGGGGAGGACTAGCGGGAGGATCGGGTGAGCAGTTCTTC. It specifies CASSWGGLAGGSGEQFF.

The chain employs TRBV15 and TRBJ1-5, with D maybe TRBD1 (6 bases). V dropped 5 bases and J dropped 9 bases, with 23 bases sitting between them. CDR1 and CDR2 from the germline V gene are LNHNV and YYDKDF (reference sequence). The CDR3 covers 16 residues. CDR3 in DNA: TGTGCCACCAGCCGAGGGCGGGACACCTACTCAAGGCCCCAGCATTTT. It is translated as CATSRGRDTYSRPQHF.

The chain links TRBV28 to TRBJ1-5, with TRBD1 matching 7 bases. J gave up 7 bases and V 3 bases, and 6 bases lay outside the gene matches. This CDR3 spans 14 amino acids. CDR1 is MDHEN, CDR2 SYDVKM, per germline. The CDR3 sequence is CASSFLGGGQPQHF. CDR3 nucleotide sequence: TGTGCCAGCAGTTTTCTAGGGGGCGGCCAGCCCCAGCATTTT.

This rearrangement joins TRBV7-8 to TRBJ2-1; the D gene is possibly TRBD2 (7 bases). This CDR3 is 16 amino acids long. V dropped 5 bases and J dropped 0 bases, with 14 bases sitting between them. CDR1 SGHVS and CDR2 FQNEAQ come from the germline V gene. The CDR3 protein is CASSPSGGRSYNEQFF. CDR3 nucleotide sequence: TGTGCCAGCAGCCCCTCGGGGGGCCGCTCCTACAATGAGCAGTTCTTC.

The chain combines TRBV5-1 with TRBJ2-2; weak D call: TRBD1 (8 bases). Germline assignment: CDR1 SGHRS and CDR2 YFSETQ. CDR3 length: 15 amino acids. Trimming removed 5 bases from V and 5 bases from J, with 16 bases in between. In nucleotides, the CDR3 is TGCGCCAGCAGACCAGGACAGGGAGGGACCGGGGAGCTGTTTTTT. It translates to CASRPGQGGTGELFF.